The sequence of this TCR beta chain was determined in a study of radiotherapy plus CTLA-4 blockade in lung cancer. The junction had 4 bases not matched to a gene; V was cut back by 4 bases and J by 0 bases. Germline CDR1 and CDR2: LGHNA and YNFKEQ. The CDR3 totals 15 residues. General observations from the study: Blood TCR clones of tumor origin expanded after radiotherapy plus ipilimumab.

Clones were read by immunoSEQ multiplex PCR, and TCRdb kept only the in-frame ones, dropping some. The profile shows tens of thousands of clones, over 75% of them singletons. This clone occurred once. Its specificity is unknown. This rearrangement joins TRBV4-2 to TRBJ2-3; 7 bases are shared with TRBD2. The TCR originated in a human donor with non-small cell lung cancer that progressed on radiotherapy plus ipilimumab. Material: peripheral blood, obtained from a patient treated with radiotherapy plus ipilimumab. In DNA, the CDR3 is TGTGCCAGCAGCCCCGGGGGGTCTAGCACAGATACGCAGTATTTT. Protein: CASSPGGSSTDTQYF.